Below, 8 T cell receptor beta chains from the same sample are listed, as sequenced in a study of PD-L1 blockade in urothelial cancer. Sequencing was performed with immunoSEQ multiplex PCR; in TCRdb, only in-frame clones are kept and a portion is missing. The sample yields about 52,000 clones, 70% to 85% seen once. The specimen comprised PBMCs, sampled around atezolizumab (anti-PD-L1) treatment. These receptors originate from a man aged 65-85 years with urothelial cancer.

The chain couples TRBV2 to TRBJ1-5, with a tentative D call TRBD1 (5 bases). CDR3 length: 13 residues. Between the trimmed V and J ends, which lost 4 bases and 6 bases, there was a span of 10 bases. Germline V lookup: CDR1 SNHLY, CDR2 FYNNEI. CDR3: CASSGQLPQPQHF. The CDR3 DNA is TGTGCCAGCAGTGGACAGCTCCCTCAGCCCCAGCATTTT.

The chain combines TRBV7-2 with TRBJ2-1; 9 nucleotides match TRBD2. The trim removed 8 bases at V and 2 bases at J, leaving 7 bases unmatched. There are 15 residues in the CDR3. CDR1 is SGHTA, CDR2 FQGNSA, per germline. CDR3 region: CASRGGGRAYNEQFF. The CDR3 DNA sequence: TGTGCCAGCCGGGGGGGCGGGAGGGCCTACAATGAGCAGTTCTTC.

The chain is built from TRBV7-2 and TRBJ1-2, with D possibly being TRBD1 (5 bases). V gave up 0 bases and J gave up 4 bases, with 9 bases separating them. Looked up from germline, CDR1 is SGHTA and CDR2 is FQGNSA. CDR3 length equals 14 residues. CDR3 sequence reads: CASSLAQGAYGYTF. The DNA for the CDR3 is TGTGCCAGCAGCTTAGCTCAGGGTGCCTATGGCTACACCTTC.

V gene TRBV14 combines with J gene TRBJ2-5; D is possibly TRBD2 (5 bases). The CDR3 spans 15 residues. Germline CDR1 reads SGHDN; CDR2 reads FVKESK. V shed 4 bases and J shed 0 bases, with 12 bases lying between them. This CDR3 is CASSLRRRDQETQYF. The CDR3 coding sequence is TGTGCCAGCAGCCTCCGGCGGCGGGACCAAGAGACCCAGTACTTC.

The chain combines TRBV5-6 with TRBJ1-2; D gene ambiguous. This CDR3 spans 16 amino acids. Germline V gene lookup returns CDR1 SGHDT and CDR2 YYEEEE. Between the trimmed V and J ends, which lost 6 bases and 5 bases, there was a span of 23 bases. The CDR3 sequence: CASTRKRSTTVYGYTF. As DNA, the CDR3 is TGTGCCAGCACCCGAAAGAGGTCTACTACCGTTTATGGCTACACCTTC.

The chain joins TRBV18 to TRBJ1-4; TRBD1 matches at 8 bases. J was trimmed by 8 bases and V by 2 bases; bases with no gene match: 7. This CDR3 spans 15 amino acids. CDR1 is KGHSH, CDR2 LQKENI, per germline. The CDR3 DNA is TGTGCCAGCTCACCAGATGACAGGGGACGAGAAAAACTGTTTTTT. Amino acids: CASSPDDRGREKLFF. Full variable domain (outside the CDR3, taken from reference TRBV18 and TRBJ1-4): NAGVMQNPRHLVRRRGQEARLRCSPMKGHSHVYWYRQLPEEGLKFMVYLQKENIIDESGMPKERFSAEFPKEGPSILRIQQVVRGDSAAYFCASSPDDRGREKLFFGSGTQLSVL.

The chain links TRBV6-5 to TRBJ2-6; 7 nucleotides agree with TRBD1. The length of the CDR3 is 14 residues. The ends lost 5 bases at V and 2 bases at J; junction bases unmatched: 0. Germline CDR1 reads MNHEY; CDR2 reads SVGAGI. The CDR3 coding sequence is TGTGCCAGCAGTCAGGGGGCTGGGGCCAACGTCCTGACTTTC. Residues: CASSQGAGANVLTF.

V and J are TRBV4-3 and TRBJ2-3; 9 bases map to TRBD1. V lost 4 bases and J lost 4; bases outside the gene matches: 6. The CDR3 contains 15 residues. Germline CDR1 LGHNA, CDR2 YSLEER. The CDR3 region is CASSLQDRGSDTQYF. The CDR3 DNA reads as TGCGCCAGCAGCCTGCAGGACAGGGGTTCAGATACGCAGTATTTT.